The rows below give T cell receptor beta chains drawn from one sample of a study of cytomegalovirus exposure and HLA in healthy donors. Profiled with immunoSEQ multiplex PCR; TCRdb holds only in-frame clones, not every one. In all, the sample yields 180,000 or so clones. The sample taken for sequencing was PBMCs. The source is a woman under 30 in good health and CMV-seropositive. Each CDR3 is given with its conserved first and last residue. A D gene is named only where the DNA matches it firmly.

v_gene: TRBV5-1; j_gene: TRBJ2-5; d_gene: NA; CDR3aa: CASSSGQTLSTRETQYF; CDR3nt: TGCGCCAGCAGCTCCGGACAGACGCTCTCCACCAGAGAGACCCAGTACTTC
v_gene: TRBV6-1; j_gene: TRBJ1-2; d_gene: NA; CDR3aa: CAASTAGTPNYGYTF; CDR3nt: TGTGCCGCGTCCACGGCAGGGACACCCAACTATGGCTACACCTTC
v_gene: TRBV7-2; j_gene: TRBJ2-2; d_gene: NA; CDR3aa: CASRKSGTGELFF; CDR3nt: TGTGCCAGCAGAAAATCGGGGACCGGGGAGCTGTTTTTT
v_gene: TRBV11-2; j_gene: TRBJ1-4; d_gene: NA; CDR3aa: CASSLEPGSEKLFF; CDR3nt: TGTGCCAGCAGCTTAGAACCCGGGTCTGAAAAACTGTTTTTT
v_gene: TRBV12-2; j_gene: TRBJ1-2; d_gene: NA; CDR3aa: CANSGYGGYGYTF; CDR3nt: TGTGCAAATTCCGGGTACGGGGGCTATGGCTACACCTTC
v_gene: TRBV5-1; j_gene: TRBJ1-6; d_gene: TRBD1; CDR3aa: CASSQSFGQGINSPLHF; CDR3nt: TGCGCCAGCAGCCAGTCTTTCGGACAGGGGATTAATTCACCCCTCCACTTT
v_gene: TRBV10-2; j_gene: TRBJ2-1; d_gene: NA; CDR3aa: CASSQSRNEQFF; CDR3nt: TGCGCCAGCAGCCAATCTAGAAATGAGCAGTTCTTC
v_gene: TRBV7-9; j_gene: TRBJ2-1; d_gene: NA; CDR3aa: CASSRTGNNEQFF; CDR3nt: TGTGCCAGCAGCCGAACAGGGAACAATGAGCAGTTCTTC
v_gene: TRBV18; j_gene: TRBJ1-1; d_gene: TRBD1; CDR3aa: CASSRGQGAFSEAFF; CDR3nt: TGTGCCAGCTCACGAGGGCAGGGGGCATTTAGTGAAGCTTTCTTT
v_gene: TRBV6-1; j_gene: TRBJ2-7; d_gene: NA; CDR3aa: CASKVGVSYEQYF; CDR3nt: TGTGCCAGCAAGGTAGGGGTCTCCTACGAGCAGTACTTC
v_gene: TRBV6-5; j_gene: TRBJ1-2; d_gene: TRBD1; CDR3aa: CASSYSMDRVYGYTF; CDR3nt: TGTGCCAGCAGTTACTCGATGGACAGGGTCTATGGCTACACCTTC
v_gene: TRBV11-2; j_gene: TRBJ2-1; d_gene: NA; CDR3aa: CASSFSQNDEQFF; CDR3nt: TGTGCCAGCAGCTTCTCCCAGAACGATGAGCAGTTCTTC
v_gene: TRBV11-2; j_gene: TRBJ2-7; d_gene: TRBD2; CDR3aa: CASSSGSLGLAGSSYEQYF; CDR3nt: TGTGCCAGCAGCTCAGGGAGCTTGGGACTAGCGGGGAGCTCCTACGAGCAGTACTTC
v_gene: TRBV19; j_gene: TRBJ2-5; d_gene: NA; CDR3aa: CASSISGGETQYF; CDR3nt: TGTGCCAGTAGTATATCCGGGGGAGAGACCCAGTACTTC
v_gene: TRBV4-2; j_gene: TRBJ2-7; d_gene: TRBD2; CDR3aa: CASSQGGGGTYEQYF; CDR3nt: TGTGCCAGCAGCCAAGGAGGCGGGGGAACCTACGAGCAGTACTTC
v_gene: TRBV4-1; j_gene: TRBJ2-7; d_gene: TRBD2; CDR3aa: CASSPSLAGVTYEQYF; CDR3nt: TGCGCCAGCAGCCCGAGCCTAGCGGGAGTTACCTACGAGCAGTACTTC
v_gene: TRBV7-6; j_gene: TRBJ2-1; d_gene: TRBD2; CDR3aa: CASSFVGGGLAGVGEQFF; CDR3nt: TGTGCCAGCAGCTTTGTGGGGGGGGGACTAGCGGGAGTAGGAGAGCAGTTCTTC
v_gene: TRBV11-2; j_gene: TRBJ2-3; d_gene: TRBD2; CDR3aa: CASSLSGGGADTQYF; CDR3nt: TGTGCCAGCAGCTTAAGCGGGGGTGGGGCAGATACGCAGTATTTT
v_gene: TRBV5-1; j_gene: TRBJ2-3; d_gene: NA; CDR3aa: CASSLGEGTDTQYF; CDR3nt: TGCGCCAGCAGCTTGGGAGAGGGCACAGATACGCAGTATTTT
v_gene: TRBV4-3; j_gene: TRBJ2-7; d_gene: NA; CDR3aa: CASSPGYWSYEQYF; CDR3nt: TGCGCCAGCAGCCCGGGGTATTGGTCCTACGAGCAGTACTTC
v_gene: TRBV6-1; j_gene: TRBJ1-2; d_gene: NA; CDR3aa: CASSRAGVDGYTF; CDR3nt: TGTGCCAGCAGTCGCGCCGGGGTGGATGGCTACACCTTC
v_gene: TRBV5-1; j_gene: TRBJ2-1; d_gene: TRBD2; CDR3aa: CASSFGEGNEQFF; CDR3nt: TGCGCCAGCAGCTTCGGGGAGGGGAATGAGCAGTTCTTC
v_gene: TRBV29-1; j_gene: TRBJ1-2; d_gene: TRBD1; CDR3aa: CSGKGQGIDGYTF; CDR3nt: TGCAGCGGAAAGGGACAGGGTATAGATGGCTACACCTTC
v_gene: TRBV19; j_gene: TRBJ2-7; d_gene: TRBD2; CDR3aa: CASSTTSGVSYEQYF; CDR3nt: TGTGCCAGTAGTACTACTAGCGGTGTCTCCTACGAGCAGTACTTC
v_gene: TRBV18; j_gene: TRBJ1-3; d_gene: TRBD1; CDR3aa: CASSQLPQGGGGNTIYF; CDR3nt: TGTGCCAGCTCACAGCTCCCCCAGGGGGGAGGCGGAAACACCATATATTTT
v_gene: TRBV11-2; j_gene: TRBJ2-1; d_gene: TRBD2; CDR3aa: CASSSSGSYNEQFF; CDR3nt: TGTGCCAGCAGCTCTAGCGGCTCCTACAATGAGCAGTTCTTC
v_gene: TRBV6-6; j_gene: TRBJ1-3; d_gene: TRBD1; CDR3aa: CASSFGTGLGNTIYF; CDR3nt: TGTGCCAGCAGTTTCGGGACAGGGTTAGGAAACACCATATATTTT
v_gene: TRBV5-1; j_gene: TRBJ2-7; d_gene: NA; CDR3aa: CASSFGTDLTYEQYF; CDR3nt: TGCGCCAGCAGCTTTGGGACTGACCTTACCTACGAGCAGTACTTC
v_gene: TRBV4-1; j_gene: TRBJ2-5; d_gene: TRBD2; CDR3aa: CASSQESSGRAGQETQYF; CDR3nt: TGCGCCAGCAGCCAAGAGTCTAGCGGGAGGGCCGGCCAAGAGACCCAGTACTTC
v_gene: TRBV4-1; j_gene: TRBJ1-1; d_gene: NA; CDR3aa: CASSQELGARTEAFF; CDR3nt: TGCGCCAGCAGCCAAGAATTGGGGGCCAGGACTGAAGCTTTCTTT
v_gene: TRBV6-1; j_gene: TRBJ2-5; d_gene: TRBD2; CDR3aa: CASSDLGTSGETQYF; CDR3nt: TGTGCCAGCAGTGACCTCGGGACTAGCGGTGAGACCCAGTACTTC
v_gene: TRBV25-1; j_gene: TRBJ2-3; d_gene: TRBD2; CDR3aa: CASSETGGPDTQYF; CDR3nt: TGTGCCAGCAGTGAGACGGGGGGGCCCGATACGCAGTATTTT
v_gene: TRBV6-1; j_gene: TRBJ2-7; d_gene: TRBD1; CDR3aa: CATPGQGAFEQYF; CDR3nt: TGTGCCACCCCCGGACAGGGGGCCTTCGAGCAGTACTTC
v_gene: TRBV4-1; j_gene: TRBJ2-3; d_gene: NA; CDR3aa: CASSQYSSAASTDTQYF; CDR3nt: TGCGCCAGCAGCCAATACAGCTCAGCGGCTAGCACAGATACGCAGTATTTT
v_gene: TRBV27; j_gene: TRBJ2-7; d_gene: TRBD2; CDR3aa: CASRLTQLADYEQYF; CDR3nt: TGTGCCAGCAGACTCACGCAACTAGCGGACTACGAGCAGTACTTC
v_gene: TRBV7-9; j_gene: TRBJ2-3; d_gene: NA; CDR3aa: CASSLMSGFTDTQYF; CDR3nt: TGTGCCAGCAGCTTAATGAGCGGATTCACAGATACGCAGTATTTT
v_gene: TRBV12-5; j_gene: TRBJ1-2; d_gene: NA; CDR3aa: CASGLLNWGGTDGYTF; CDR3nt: TGTGCTAGTGGTTTGCTTAATTGGGGGGGTACGGATGGCTACACCTTC
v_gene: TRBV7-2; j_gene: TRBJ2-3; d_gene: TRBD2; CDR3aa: CASSPGLAGVTDTQYF; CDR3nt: TGTGCCAGCAGCCCTGGACTAGCGGGAGTCACAGATACGCAGTATTTT